These 3 T cell receptor beta chains came from one sample sequenced in a study of T cell changes during pregnancy in multiple sclerosis. Assay: immunoSEQ multiplex PCR; the TCRdb copy retains only in-frame clones and omits some. The sample has about 51,000 clones; 93% are singletons. The sequencing used peripheral blood, collected in the second trimester of pregnancy. These receptor sequences come from a female donor with multiple sclerosis, enrolled in a pregnancy study.

The genes are TRBV5-4 and TRBJ1-3; no clear D gene. The germline V and J ends were trimmed by 4 bases and 9 bases, with 14 bases remaining between them. The germline gives CDR1 SGHNT, CDR2 YYREEE (reference sequence). There are 13 residues in the CDR3. CDR3 sequence reads: CASSEIPGGTIYF. The CDR3 nucleotides read TGTGCCAGCAGCGAAATCCCCGGTGGCACCATATATTTT.

This chain uses TRBV4-1 with TRBJ2-3, with a possible D match to TRBD1 (5 bases). Trimming stripped 0 bases from V and 6 bases from J, with 10 bases between. Per germline, CDR1 MGHRA and CDR2 YSYEKL. The CDR3 sequence is 14 residues long. This CDR3 reads CASSQDQGADTQYF. The CDR3 bases are TGCGCCAGCAGCCAAGATCAGGGTGCCGATACGCAGTATTTT.

The rearrangement uses TRBV5-4 and TRBJ2-7; 9 nucleotides align to TRBD1. Germline-derived CDR1 and CDR2 are SGHNT and YYREEE (reference sequence). The junction had 13 bases not matched to a gene; V was cut back by 4 bases and J by 8 bases. The CDR3 runs 15 residues. CDR3 sequence: CASSARDRVDAKQYF. CDR3 DNA: TGTGCCAGCAGCGCCCGGGACAGGGTGGACGCGAAGCAGTACTTC.